The rows below give T cell receptor beta chains drawn from one sample of a study of immune characteristics of hereditary and idiopathic chronic pancreatitis. Produced via immunoSEQ multiplex PCR; TCRdb's table is partial and in-frame only. Of 1,300 to 1,500 clones in the sample, 69% were seen once. Sequenced sample: pancreas tissue with hereditary chronic pancreatitis. These receptors originate from a human donor with chronic pancreatitis. The CDR3 runs from the conserved cysteine through the conserved F or W. Fields, in order: D gene, V gene, clone size, J gene, CDR3 DNA, CDR3 protein. A D gene is named only where the DNA matches it firmly. Clone sizes are given selectively: once, few, many, or a class where the clone is expanded.

D gene: NA; V gene: TRBV6-6; clone size: NA; J gene: TRBJ1-1; CDR3 DNA: TGTGCCAGCAGTTACTTTGGGGGCGAAGCTTTCTTT; CDR3 protein: CASSYFGGEAFF
D gene: NA; V gene: TRBV18; clone size: NA; J gene: TRBJ1-5; CDR3 DNA: TGTGCCAGCTCACCACCGGGGGGCGCGGATCAGCCCCAGCATTTT; CDR3 protein: CASSPPGGADQPQHF
D gene: TRBD1; V gene: TRBV7-2; clone size: NA; J gene: TRBJ2-6; CDR3 DNA: TGTGCCAGCAGTTACGGGGGACAGGTCGTAGTTGGGGCCAACGTCCTGACTTTC; CDR3 protein: CASSYGGQVVVGANVLTF
D gene: NA; V gene: TRBV7-2; clone size: NA; J gene: TRBJ1-1; CDR3 DNA: TGTGCCAGCAGCTTTGGGGGAACGAACACTGAAGCTTTCTTT; CDR3 protein: CASSFGGTNTEAFF
D gene: NA; V gene: TRBV30; clone size: few; J gene: TRBJ2-7; CDR3 DNA: TGTGCCTGGAGTAACGGGGGACAGCAGTACTTC; CDR3 protein: CAWSNGGQQYF
D gene: NA; V gene: TRBV14; clone size: NA; J gene: TRBJ2-7; CDR3 DNA: TGTGCCAGCAGCCAAGTGAGGGGCGAGCAGTACTTC; CDR3 protein: CASSQVRGEQYF
D gene: NA; V gene: TRBV27; clone size: NA; J gene: TRBJ2-7; CDR3 DNA: TGTGCCAGCAGCATCAGACCGGGCCGCTCCTACGAGCAGTACTTC; CDR3 protein: CASSIRPGRSYEQYF
D gene: TRBD1; V gene: TRBV28; clone size: NA; J gene: TRBJ1-4; CDR3 DNA: TGTGCCAGCAGTTTGGACAGGACATCCGTTGAAAAACTGTTTTTT; CDR3 protein: CASSLDRTSVEKLFF
D gene: NA; V gene: TRBV4-1; clone size: few; J gene: TRBJ2-2; CDR3 DNA: TGCGCCAGCAGCCAAGATCGAGGAGGGAGTCCGCGTTTT; CDR3 protein: CASSQDRGGSPRF
D gene: NA; V gene: TRBV24-1; clone size: NA; J gene: TRBJ1-5; CDR3 DNA: TGTGCCACCAGTGATTCTGGATTCAATAGCAATCAGCCCCAGCATTTT; CDR3 protein: CATSDSGFNSNQPQHF
D gene: NA; V gene: TRBV21-1; clone size: NA; J gene: TRBJ2-2; CDR3 DNA: TGTGCCAGCAGCCCTCAACCCGGGGGGGAACTCTACACCGGGGAGCTGTTTTTT; CDR3 protein: CASSPQPGGELYTGELFF
D gene: NA; V gene: TRBV7-6; clone size: NA; J gene: TRBJ2-7; CDR3 DNA: TGTGCCAGCAGCTTAGAACAGGCGAGCTCCTACGAGCAGTACTTC; CDR3 protein: CASSLEQASSYEQYF
D gene: NA; V gene: TRBV3-1/TRBV3-2; clone size: NA; J gene: TRBJ2-7; CDR3 DNA: TGTGCCAGCAGCCAAGATCTGACAGAAGTCACCTCCTACGAGCAGTACTTC; CDR3 protein: CASSQDLTEVTSYEQYF
D gene: NA; V gene: TRBV21-1; clone size: NA; J gene: TRBJ2-7; CDR3 DNA: TGTGCCAGCAGCAAAGGGAGGACAGGGGGCCCCTACGAGCAGTACTTC; CDR3 protein: CASSKGRTGGPYEQYF
D gene: NA; V gene: TRBV9; clone size: NA; J gene: TRBJ2-7; CDR3 DNA: TGTGCCAGCAGCTTGAGCTCCTACGAGCAGTACTTC; CDR3 protein: CASSLSSYEQYF
D gene: NA; V gene: TRBV30; clone size: NA; J gene: TRBJ1-2; CDR3 DNA: TGTGCCTGGAGTGTGGGGACCGTGGGCTCGTATGGCTACACCTTC; CDR3 protein: CAWSVGTVGSYGYTF
D gene: TRBD1; V gene: TRBV5-6; clone size: once; J gene: TRBJ1-2; CDR3 DNA: TGTGCCAGCAGCTCGCCGAACGGACAGGGGGCGCGGAGGGGCTACACCTTC; CDR3 protein: CASSSPNGQGARRGYTF
D gene: TRBD1; V gene: TRBV10-3; clone size: hyperexpanded; J gene: TRBJ1-2; CDR3 DNA: TGTGCCATCTCAGATAGGGACAGGGGGCTCTTAGCTAACTATGGCTACACCTTC; CDR3 protein: CAISDRDRGLLANYGYTF
D gene: TRBD1; V gene: TRBV3-1/TRBV3-2; clone size: NA; J gene: TRBJ1-5; CDR3 DNA: TGTGCCAGCAGCCGTGGGACAGGGACGAGCAATCAGCCCCAGCATTTT; CDR3 protein: CASSRGTGTSNQPQHF
D gene: TRBD1; V gene: TRBV9; clone size: NA; J gene: TRBJ1-4; CDR3 DNA: TGTGCCAGCAGCAAGGGACAGGGGGAGGCTAATGAAAAACTGTTTTTT; CDR3 protein: CASSKGQGEANEKLFF
D gene: NA; V gene: TRBV5-6; clone size: few; J gene: TRBJ1-3; CDR3 DNA: TGTGCCAGCAGCTTTGTGCAGGGAGGTGCGGGAAACACCATATATTTT; CDR3 protein: CASSFVQGGAGNTIYF
D gene: NA; V gene: TRBV10-3; clone size: NA; J gene: TRBJ2-3; CDR3 DNA: TGTGCCATCAGCGGGGGGCGGGACACCACCACAGATACGCAGTATTTT; CDR3 protein: CAISGGRDTTTDTQYF
D gene: NA; V gene: TRBV9; clone size: NA; J gene: TRBJ1-1; CDR3 DNA: TGTGCCAGCAGCGTAGGGTGGCAGGGATTTGAAGCTTTCTTT; CDR3 protein: CASSVGWQGFEAFF
D gene: NA; V gene: TRBV6-5; clone size: once; J gene: TRBJ1-1; CDR3 DNA: TGTGCCAGCAGTTACTCAGGGGTACGGGACAACGCTTTCTTT; CDR3 protein: CASSYSGVRDNAFF
D gene: NA; V gene: TRBV6-4; clone size: NA; J gene: TRBJ1-2; CDR3 DNA: TGTGCCAGCAGTTCATCAGGGGAGAATGGCTACACCTTC; CDR3 protein: CASSSSGENGYTF
D gene: TRBD1; V gene: TRBV20-1; clone size: NA; J gene: TRBJ1-2; CDR3 DNA: TGCAGTGCTAGTATTCGCCGGACAGGCGATTATGGCTACACCTTC; CDR3 protein: CSASIRRTGDYGYTF
D gene: NA; V gene: TRBV25-1; clone size: few; J gene: TRBJ1-4; CDR3 DNA: TGTGCCAGCAGTGAAGCCCCCTCAAATGCCGCAACTAATGAAAAACTGTTTTTT; CDR3 protein: CASSEAPSNAATNEKLFF
D gene: NA; V gene: TRBV18; clone size: NA; J gene: TRBJ2-7; CDR3 DNA: TGTGCCAGCTCACTTACCCGCGGCGGGGACTACGAGCAGTACTTC; CDR3 protein: CASSLTRGGDYEQYF
D gene: NA; V gene: TRBV5-1; clone size: NA; J gene: TRBJ2-5; CDR3 DNA: TGCGCCAGCAGCTTGTCTGCCGGGGAGACCCAGTACTTC; CDR3 protein: CASSLSAGETQYF
D gene: NA; V gene: TRBV7-8; clone size: NA; J gene: TRBJ2-7; CDR3 DNA: TGTGCCAGCAGCCCAGACAGACAGGCCCCCTACGAGCAGTACTTC; CDR3 protein: CASSPDRQAPYEQYF
D gene: TRBD1; V gene: TRBV6-5; clone size: NA; J gene: TRBJ2-1; CDR3 DNA: TGTGCCAGCACTCGGACAGGGGGCTCCTACAATGAGCAGTTCTTC; CDR3 protein: CASTRTGGSYNEQFF
D gene: TRBD1; V gene: TRBV5-6; clone size: NA; J gene: TRBJ2-7; CDR3 DNA: TGTGCCAGCAGCGATTTCCGGGACAGGGGTCCCTACGAGCAGTACTTC; CDR3 protein: CASSDFRDRGPYEQYF
D gene: NA; V gene: TRBV25-1; clone size: NA; J gene: TRBJ1-6; CDR3 DNA: TGTGCCAGCAGTGAAAGCGGGCAGGGGAATTCACCCCTCCACTTT; CDR3 protein: CASSESGQGNSPLHF
D gene: NA; V gene: TRBV5-1; clone size: NA; J gene: TRBJ1-1; CDR3 DNA: TGCGCCAGCAGCTTAGACAGGCTAAACACTGAAGCTTTCTTT; CDR3 protein: CASSLDRLNTEAFF
D gene: NA; V gene: TRBV7-9; clone size: NA; J gene: TRBJ1-2; CDR3 DNA: TGTGCCAGCAGCTTAGGGGGGGAGGATAACTATGGCTACACCTTC; CDR3 protein: CASSLGGEDNYGYTF
D gene: TRBD2; V gene: TRBV19; clone size: NA; J gene: TRBJ2-5; CDR3 DNA: TGTGCCAGTAGTCGACTAGCGGGGACCCAAGAGACCCAGTACTTC; CDR3 protein: CASSRLAGTQETQYF
D gene: NA; V gene: TRBV25-1; clone size: few; J gene: TRBJ1-2; CDR3 DNA: TGTGCCAGCAGTGACACGGCCGACTATGGCTACACCTTC; CDR3 protein: CASSDTADYGYTF